This entry describes one T cell receptor (beta chain). The data belong to a study of cytotoxic CD8 clonotypes in ibrutinib-treated CLL. The germline V gene encodes CDR1 MDHEN and CDR2 SYDVKM. Deletions cut 8 bases from V and 3 bases from J, with 20 bases between. The CDR3 is made up of 15 amino acids. The repertoire was sequenced with immunoSEQ multiplex PCR; TCRdb's copy has only in-frame clones and lacks some. The sample shows 110,000 to 150,000 clones, roughly 90% of them seen only once. The material was PBMCs, obtained after 12 months of ibrutinib treatment. J is TRBJ2-7 and V is TRBV28, with D perhaps matching TRBD1 (6 bases). This clonotype originated in a human donor with chronic lymphocytic leukemia. The CDR3 coding sequence is TGTGCCAGCTCCCCAACGACAGGAGTACTCTACGAGCAGTACTTC. Its protein product is CASSPTTGVLYEQYF.